The clone carrying this TCR beta chain has just one count. Its antigen is still unknown. Germline assignment: CDR1 SGHKS and CDR2 YYEKEE (reference sequence). J gave up 5 bases and V 4 bases, and 2 bases lay outside the gene matches. The CDR3 is 14 residues long. The data were obtained in a study of graft-versus-host responses after intestinal transplantation. Across the whole study: All recipients got anti-thymocyte globulin induction, then tacrolimus and steroids for roughly three years. Regarding the study as a whole: Levels of circulating GvH clones at their peak were associated with early post-transplant HvG declines. The marrow of recipients harbored GvH clones, and ileum or blood showed some of them first. Allografts carried high graft-versus-host to host-versus-graft clonal ratios in patients having graft-donor T cell macrochimerism.

The repertoire was sequenced with immunoSEQ multiplex PCR; TCRdb's copy has only in-frame clones and lacks some. The table shows about 23,000 clones, with 90% occurring only once. Sequenced here: PBMCs, sampled 39 to 40 days after intestinal transplant. The chain links TRBV5-5 to TRBJ1-5; the match to TRBD1 covers 11 bases. The clonotype was recovered from a human patient who received an intestinal transplant, so some T cells may come from the graft donor. Here the CDR3 reads CASSPGQGDQPQHF. In DNA form, the CDR3 reads TGTGCCAGCAGCCCGGGACAGGGGGATCAGCCCCAGCATTTT.